The 13 T cell receptor beta chains below were found in one sample sequenced in a study of blood T cell repertoires in COVID-19. Assay used: immunoSEQ multiplex PCR; TCRdb lists only in-frame clones, some missing. The data hold approximately 530,000 clones, with roughly nine tenths observed a single time. Sequenced material: peripheral blood. These receptors all come from a woman in her fifties or sixties with COVID-19, enrolled during active disease.

The genes are TRBV3-1 (or the pseudogene TRBV3-2) and TRBJ1-1; 10 bases are a match to TRBD1. V shed 4 bases, J shed 7 bases, and the junction held 9 bases outside the gene matches. Germline CDR1 LGHDT, CDR2 YNNKEL (reference sequence). This CDR3 contains 15 residues. CDR3 protein: CASSLSDRGPNEAFF. The CDR3 DNA is TGTGCCAGCAGCCTCTCCGACAGGGGGCCCAATGAAGCTTTCTTT.

The rearrangement links TRBV6-6 to TRBJ2-7; tentative D call: TRBD2 (6 bases). Germline V gene lookup returns CDR1 MNHNY and CDR2 SVGAGI (reference sequence). This CDR3 is built from 15 residues. V was cut by 3 bases and J by 6 bases, with 18 bases left in between. The CDR3 spells CASSYPDAFGGEQYF. DNA for the CDR3: TGTGCCAGCAGTTATCCCGACGCCTTCGGGGGCGAGCAGTACTTC.

This clone showed up just once. The genes are TRBV6-5 and TRBJ1-3; D is unresolved. The CDR3 is made up of 14 amino acids. Trimming cost V 6 bases and J 4 bases, with 13 bases left between them. Germline V gives CDR1 MNHEY, CDR2 SVGAGI. CDR3 protein: CASRKSHGGNTIYF. The CDR3 region has the DNA TGTGCCAGCAGGAAGAGTCACGGGGGAAACACCATATATTTT.

The chain recombines TRBV6-6 with TRBJ1-5; no clear D. The V end lost 4 bases, the J end lost 3 bases, and 4 bases lay between the germline ends. The germline CDR1 and CDR2 sequences are MNHNY and SVGAGI (reference sequence). CDR3 length: 12 residues. In DNA, the CDR3 is TGTGCCAGCAGTTTAGACAATCAGCCCCAGCATTTT. It codes for CASSLDNQPQHF.

Notes on this clone: Other DNA sequences in this sample translate to the same CDR3. The genes are TRBV6-5 and TRBJ1-2; the match to TRBD1 covers 7 bases. The CDR3 is 14 residues long. V shed 2 bases, J shed 5 bases, and the junction held 5 bases outside the gene matches. Germline V lookup: CDR1 MNHEY, CDR2 SVGAGI. The CDR3 bases are TGTGCCAGCAGTTACAGGGGGCGGTTTTATGGCTACACCTTC. Residues: CASSYRGRFYGYTF.

The V gene is TRBV5-1, the J gene TRBJ2-7, with D possibly TRBD1 on 6 matching bases. The CDR3 is 14 amino acids. V lost 4 bases and J lost 2, with 13 bases in between. Germline-derived CDR1 and CDR2 are SGHRS and YFSETQ. CDR3 sequence reads: CASSPEHRAYEQYF. CDR3 coding DNA: TGCGCCAGCAGCCCGGAACACAGGGCCTACGAGCAGTACTTC. Combining the CDR3 with reference TRBV5-1 and TRBJ2-7 gives the whole variable domain KAGVTQTPRYLIKTRGQQVTLSCSPISGHRSVSWYQQTPGQGLQFLFEYFSETQRNKGNFPGRFSGRQFSNSRSEMNVSTLELGDSALYLCASSPEHRAYEQYFGPGTRLTVT.

This clone was seen more than once but under ten times. V usage is TRBV19 and J usage is TRBJ1-1; maybe TRBD1 (5 bases). V lost 6 bases, J lost 5 bases, and 19 bases lay in between. Germline CDR1 and CDR2: LNHDA and SQIVND (reference sequence). The CDR3 loop spans 15 amino acids. CDR3 amino acids: CASSPSGGVWTEAFF. In nucleotides, the CDR3 is TGTGCCAGTAGCCCCTCGGGGGGAGTTTGGACTGAAGCTTTCTTT.

The chain has TRBV5-5 and TRBJ1-1; D is ambiguous. CDR3 length: 11 amino acids. Per germline, CDR1 SGHKS and CDR2 YYEKEE (reference sequence). The V end lost 7 bases, the J end lost 1 base, and 5 bases lay between the germline ends. CDR3 protein: CASPGNTEAFF. CDR3 bases: TGTGCCAGCCCCGGGAACACTGAAGCTTTCTTT. The full variable domain, its missing parts supplied by reference TRBV5-5 and TRBJ1-1, is DAGVTQSPTHLIKTRGQQVTLRCSPISGHKSVSWYQQVLGQGPQFIFQYYEKEERGRGNFPDRFSARQFPNYSSELNVNALLLGDSALYLCASPGNTEAFFGQGTRLTVV.

The CDR3 is CASSPDLRHGYTF. The CDR3 DNA is TGTGCCAGCAGTCCGGACTTGAGGCATGGCTACACCTTC. The V and J genes are TRBV28 and TRBJ1-2, with D unresolved. This CDR3 region has 13 residues. V lost 5 bases and J 6 bases, leaving 13 bases between the germline ends. CDR1 MDHEN and CDR2 SYDVKM come from the germline V gene.

This clone appeared a single time. This sequence joins TRBV7-9 and TRBJ1-6, with a possible D match to TRBD1 (5 bases). The CDR3 runs 15 residues. V was clipped by 0 bases and J by 6 bases, with 9 bases between them. From germline, CDR1 is SEHNR and CDR2 FQNEAQ (reference sequence). CDR3 residues: CASSLAGDSNSPLHF. In DNA form, the CDR3 reads TGTGCCAGCAGCTTAGCAGGGGATAGTAATTCACCCCTCCACTTT.

This chain links TRBV27 with TRBJ1-4; D uncertain. The CDR3 loop spans 13 amino acids. The germline V gene has CDR1 MNHEY and CDR2 SMNVEV (reference sequence). The V end lost 4 bases, the J end lost 8 bases, and 11 bases lay between the germline ends. CDR3 sequence reads: CASSYQVREKLFF. CDR3 DNA sequence: TGTGCCAGCAGTTACCAGGTTAGAGAAAAACTGTTTTTT.

This chain joins TRBV3-1 (or the pseudogene TRBV3-2) and TRBJ1-6; 8 bases agree with TRBD1. V trimming: 1 base; J trimming: 0 bases; junction bases outside the gene matches: 5. The CDR3 runs to 18 residues. Germline assignment: CDR1 LGHDT and CDR2 YNNKEL (reference sequence). CDR3 DNA: TGTGCCAGCAGCCAAGGAGACAGGGGAAGCTCCTATAATTCACCCCTCCACTTT. Protein: CASSQGDRGSSYNSPLHF.

CDR3 residues: CASRPSGGWRNEQFF. Written as DNA, the CDR3 is TGTGCCAGCAGACCCTCAGGCGGGTGGCGGAATGAGCAGTTCTTC. The rearrangement uses TRBV6-5 and TRBJ2-1, with D maybe TRBD2 (5 bases). Germline CDR1 reads MNHEY; CDR2 reads SVGAGI. V was trimmed by 6 bases and J by 7 bases, leaving 19 bases between them. The CDR3 totals 15 residues.